The 30 T cell receptor beta chains below all came from one sample that was sequenced in a study of blood T cell repertoires in COVID-19. Repertoires were generated with immunoSEQ multiplex PCR, while TCRdb's copy carries only in-frame clones and drops some. The repertoire includes roughly 260,000 clones, roughly 80% of them detected once, and 4.7% sits in the top ten. The sequenced sample was peripheral blood. These TCRs come from a woman in her 70s with acute or convalescent COVID-19.

J is TRBJ1-5 and V is TRBV6-5; maybe TRBD1 (5 bases). The germline gives CDR1 MNHEY, CDR2 SVGAGI. This CDR3 is 13 amino acids long. V was clipped by 6 bases and J by 4 bases, with 10 bases between them. The CDR3 spells CASSSGWNQPQHF. CDR3 sequence (DNA): TGTGCCAGCAGCTCAGGGTGGAATCAGCCCCAGCATTTT.

This chain links TRBV28 with TRBJ1-5, with D possibly TRBD1 on 5 matching bases. Germline lookup yields CDR1 MDHEN and CDR2 SYDVKM. Trimming pared 1 base from V and 1 base from J, leaving 14 bases between. CDR3 length: 17 amino acids. The CDR3 DNA follows: TGTGCCAGCAGTTTATTGTGGGGGGAGCTAAGCAATCAGCCCCAGCATTTT. It translates to CASSLLWGELSNQPQHF.

The chain uses TRBV3-1 (or the pseudogene TRBV3-2) and TRBJ1-2; a possible D gene is TRBD1 (5 bases). Germline lookup yields CDR1 LGHDT and CDR2 YNNKEL (reference sequence). V lost 3 bases to trimming and J lost 7 bases, with 9 bases between them. CDR3 size: 12 residues. The CDR3 sequence: CASSHRVSGYTF. The CDR3 coding sequence is TGTGCCAGCAGCCACAGGGTTAGTGGCTACACCTTC.

This rearrangement joins TRBV5-4 to TRBJ1-2; TRBD1 matches at 10 bases. The germline V gene has CDR1 SGHNT and CDR2 YYREEE (reference sequence). With 1 base clipped from V and 4 bases from J, the junction kept 4 bases outside the gene matches. The CDR3 extends over 15 amino acids. The DNA for the CDR3 is TGTGCCAGCAGCTTGAGGGACAGGGGAAGCTATGGCTACACCTTC. Amino acids: CASSLRDRGSYGYTF.

The V gene is TRBV2, the J gene TRBJ1-5; D is unresolved. Germline loops: CDR1 SNHLY, CDR2 FYNNEI. The CDR3 consists of 13 residues. V gave up 5 bases and J gave up 5 bases, with 10 bases separating them. The chain's CDR3 is CASSLGGHQPQHF. Here the CDR3 DNA reads TGTGCCAGCAGTTTGGGAGGTCATCAGCCCCAGCATTTT.

With regard to this clone: Other nucleotide sequences in the sample specify the same CDR3. The chain couples TRBV7-2 to TRBJ1-4, with 9 bases lining up with TRBD1. Germline CDR1 SGHTA, CDR2 FQGNSA. Trimming cost V 4 bases and J 7 bases; bases outside gene matches: 4. This CDR3 is built from 14 residues. This chain's CDR3 is CASSSDRGGEKLFF. The CDR3 coding sequence is TGTGCCAGCAGCTCGGACAGGGGTGGTGAAAAACTGTTTTTT.

The rearrangement uses TRBV13 and TRBJ2-7, with D perhaps TRBD1 (8 bases). The germline V gene encodes CDR1 PRHDT and CDR2 FYEKMQ (reference sequence). V shed 0 bases and J shed 4 bases, with 13 bases lying between them. The CDR3 is made up of 15 amino acids. CDR3 sequence: CASSLGNRGGYEQYF. CDR3 nucleotide sequence: TGTGCCAGCAGCTTAGGTAACAGGGGGGGTTACGAGCAGTACTTC. Together with reference TRBV13 and TRBJ2-7, the CDR3 gives the full variable domain: AAGVIQSPRHLIKEKRETATLKCYPIPRHDTVYWYQQGPGQDPQFLISFYEKMQSDKGSIPDRFSAQQFSDYHSELNMSSLELGDSALYFCASSLGNRGGYEQYFGPGTRLTVT.

This clone has ten or more counts. In the same sample, other DNA sequences code for this CDR3. This rearrangement joins TRBV6-5 to TRBJ2-2; 10 positions match TRBD1. Germline CDR1 and CDR2: MNHEY and SVGAGI. The CDR3 is 15 residues long. The junction had 3 bases not matched to a gene; V was cut back by 6 bases and J by 2 bases. CDR3 bases: TGTGCCAGCAGGAGGACAGGGGGAAACACCGGGGAGCTGTTTTTT. This translates into CASRRTGGNTGELFF.

J is TRBJ1-6 and V is TRBV9; 9 bases match TRBD1. Germline values: CDR1 SGDLS, CDR2 YYNGEE. CDR3 length: 15 amino acids. V trimming: 4 bases; J trimming: 10 bases; junction bases outside the gene matches: 9. CDR3 amino acids: CASSQTGTGNSPLHF. CDR3 nucleotide sequence: TGTGCCAGCAGCCAAACCGGGACAGGGAACTCACCCCTCCACTTT.

The CDR3 DNA is TGCGCCAGCAGGCCCACGGGGGGCGCGAGCGGCTACACCTTC. It specifies CASRPTGGASGYTF. The V and J genes are TRBV4-1 and TRBJ1-2; perhaps TRBD1 as D (6 bases). The germline V gene encodes CDR1 MGHRA and CDR2 YSYEKL. The CDR3 totals 14 residues. Trimming cost V 6 bases and J 8 bases, with 19 bases left between them.

This rearrangement joins TRBV6-6 to TRBJ1-2; 10 nucleotides align to TRBD1. CDR3 length equals 16 residues. V shed 6 bases, J shed 7 bases, and the junction held 14 bases outside the gene matches. Per the germline V gene, CDR1 is MNHNY and CDR2 is SVGAGI (reference sequence). CDR3 loop: CASRDVLDRGTGGYTF. The CDR3 nucleotides read TGTGCCAGCAGAGACGTACTGGACAGGGGGACGGGTGGCTACACCTTC.

This chain uses TRBV3-1 (or the pseudogene TRBV3-2) with TRBJ1-2; possibly TRBD1 for D (6 bases). The V and J ends lost 1 base and 8 bases respectively, with 17 bases between them. Germline CDR1 and CDR2: LGHDT and YNNKEL (reference sequence). The CDR3 totals 15 residues. The CDR3 DNA reads as TGTGCCAGCAGCCAAGGCCCAAACAGGGCTGAAGGCTACACCTTC. Protein sequence: CASSQGPNRAEGYTF.

The gene calls are TRBV7-6 and TRBJ2-3, with 8 bases fitting TRBD2. The germline V gene has CDR1 SGHVS and CDR2 FNYEAQ. Unmatched junction bases numbered 6, after V lost 0 bases and J lost 1 base. The CDR3 spans 17 residues. CDR3 nucleotides: TGTGCCAGCAGCTTAGCGCTGCGGGGGGTGCGCACAGATACGCAGTATTTT. Translated: CASSLALRGVRTDTQYF.

The V and J genes are TRBV7-2 and TRBJ2-7; 7 bases fit TRBD1. After removal of 5 bases from V and 2 bases from J, the junction contained 12 bases not matched to a gene. The CDR3 totals 16 residues. Germline V gives CDR1 SGHTA, CDR2 FQGNSA. Here the CDR3 reads CASSPNSGQVAYEQYF. CDR3 DNA: TGTGCCAGCAGCCCTAACTCCGGACAGGTAGCCTACGAGCAGTACTTC.

The chain recombines TRBV4-3 with TRBJ2-7, with a tentative D call TRBD2 (6 bases). The V end was cut by 0 bases, the J end by 2 bases, with 14 bases between. The CDR3 covers 16 residues. The germline V gene has CDR1 LGHNA and CDR2 YSLEER. CDR3 in DNA: TGCGCCAGCAGCCAAGACGTTGGAGGGTCCCCCTACGAGCAGTACTTC. Its protein product is CASSQDVGGSPYEQYF.

This chain links TRBV4-1 with TRBJ2-3; D perhaps matches TRBD2 (6 bases). Germline assignment: CDR1 MGHRA and CDR2 YSYEKL. The CDR3 contains 16 residues. Deletions cut 0 bases from V and 4 bases from J, with 14 bases between. The CDR3 sequence: CASSQDPSDGPDTQYF. The DNA for the CDR3 is TGCGCCAGCAGCCAAGACCCTAGCGACGGCCCAGATACGCAGTATTTT.

The rearrangement joins TRBV9 to TRBJ1-2; D may be TRBD1 (5 bases). The CDR3 consists of 14 residues. Germline V gene data show CDR1 as SGDLS and CDR2 as YYNGEE. The V gene lost 0 bases and the J gene lost 5 bases, with 11 bases spanning the gap. The CDR3 spells CASSVESGSYGYTF. The CDR3 DNA reads as TGTGCCAGCAGCGTAGAGTCAGGGTCGTATGGCTACACCTTC.

The rearrangement uses TRBV11-2 and TRBJ2-7, with 8 bases fitting TRBD1. The germline gives CDR1 SGHAT, CDR2 FQNNGV. This CDR3 has 14 amino acids. V dropped 5 bases and J dropped 0; count of bases not matched to a gene: 3. Here the CDR3 DNA reads TGTGCCAGCAGCCCAGACAGGGGCTCCTACGAGCAGTACTTC. Protein sequence: CASSPDRGSYEQYF.

In this sample, this clone turned up a few times. V gene TRBV12-3 or TRBV12-4 combines with J gene TRBJ1-2; the D is unclear. The length of the CDR3 is 13 residues. Trimming cost V 6 bases and J 4 bases, with 12 bases left between them. The DNA for the CDR3 is TGTGCCAGCAGCCTAGACGGTCGCTATGGCTACACCTTC. Residues: CASSLDGRYGYTF.

This clone was detected a few times. This chain connects TRBV24-1 to TRBJ1-1; D perhaps matches TRBD1 (5 bases). With 9 bases removed from V and 2 bases from J, the gap between germline ends came to 15 bases. CDR3 length: 14 amino acids. CDR1 and CDR2 from the germline V gene are KGHDR and SFDVKD. This chain's CDR3 is CATSPGGVNTEAFF. The CDR3 coding sequence is TGTGCCACCTCACCCGGGGGGGTAAACACTGAAGCTTTCTTT.

There are a few counts of this clone. The CDR3 region has the DNA TGTGCCAGCAGTTACGAATTGGGCGATTCACCCCTCCACTTT. This gives the protein CASSYELGDSPLHF. The chain uses TRBV6-2 or TRBV6-3 and TRBJ1-6, with D unclear. Germline V gene lookup returns CDR1 MNHEY and CDR2 SVGEGT. V dropped 2 bases and J dropped 8 bases, with 10 bases sitting between them. The CDR3 loop spans 14 amino acids.

This chain uses TRBV30 with TRBJ1-2, with D unclear. CDR1 and CDR2 from the germline V gene are GTSNPN and SVGIG (reference sequence). The CDR3 runs to 14 residues. Trimming stripped 3 bases from V and 4 bases from J, with 15 bases between. CDR3 sequence: CAWRRRDSGYGYTF. The CDR3 DNA reads TGTGCCTGGAGGAGGAGAGACTCGGGCTATGGCTACACCTTC.

V gene TRBV2 combines with J gene TRBJ1-3; 7 nucleotides align to TRBD1. V was clipped by 6 bases and J by 6 bases; unmatched bases: 14. CDR3 size: 16 residues. Per the germline V gene, CDR1 is SNHLY and CDR2 is FYNNEI. The CDR3: CASSETDRVKENTIYF. CDR3 sequence (DNA): TGTGCCAGCAGCGAGACTGACAGGGTTAAAGAAAACACCATATATTTT.

The chain is built from TRBV28 and TRBJ2-7; 10 bases agree with TRBD1. CDR3 length equals 18 residues. In germline, CDR1 is MDHEN, CDR2 SYDVKM. The V and J ends lost 5 bases and 0 bases, in that order; junction bases with no gene match: 13. The CDR3 loop is CASSPNRGQGGLSYEQYF. CDR3 coding DNA: TGTGCCAGCAGTCCCAACCGTGGACAGGGGGGACTCTCCTACGAGCAGTACTTC.

The gene calls are TRBV2 and TRBJ1-2; perhaps TRBD1 as D (5 bases). The CDR3 consists of 14 residues. Germline lookup yields CDR1 SNHLY and CDR2 FYNNEI. V gave up 2 bases and J gave up 7 bases, with 14 bases separating them. The CDR3 is CASSELSGYFGYTF. The CDR3, as DNA: TGTGCCAGCAGTGAACTTTCAGGGTATTTTGGCTACACCTTC. Together with reference TRBV2 and TRBJ1-2, the CDR3 gives the full variable domain: EPEVTQTPSHQVTQMGQEVILRCVPISNHLYFYWYRQILGQKVEFLVSFYNNEISEKSEIFDDQFSVERPDGSNFTLKIRSTKLEDSAMYFCASSELSGYFGYTFGSGTRLTVV.

The chain carries TRBV6-5 and TRBJ2-3; 7 nucleotides match TRBD1. The length of the CDR3 is 15 residues. Looked up from germline, CDR1 is MNHEY and CDR2 is SVGAGI. J gave up 2 bases and V 7 bases, and 9 bases lay outside the gene matches. The CDR3: CASNFRGHITDTQYF. CDR3 in DNA: TGTGCCAGCAACTTTAGGGGGCATATCACAGATACGCAGTATTTT.

This chain connects TRBV6-5 to TRBJ1-1; D remains ambiguous. V lost 8 bases, J lost 8 bases, and 12 bases lay in between. Looked up from germline, CDR1 is MNHEY and CDR2 is SVGAGI. CDR3 length equals 11 residues. This CDR3 reads CASSRRGEAFF. CDR3 in DNA: TGTGCCAGCTCCCGAAGAGGGGAAGCTTTCTTT.

The chain combines TRBV19 with TRBJ1-4; D is perhaps TRBD1 (6 bases). The CDR3 spans 13 residues. With 6 bases removed from V and 8 bases from J, the gap between germline ends came to 13 bases. Germline assignment: CDR1 LNHDA and CDR2 SQIVND (reference sequence). CDR3 coding DNA: TGTGCCAGTAGCAACAGGGTCCGGGAAAAACTGTTTTTT. This gives the protein CASSNRVREKLFF.

The genes are TRBV7-2 and TRBJ2-7; 9 bases map to TRBD1. Trimming removed 7 bases from V and 1 base from J; junction bases left unmatched: 14. This CDR3 has 17 residues. CDR1 and CDR2 (germline): SGHTA, FQGNSA. CDR3 loop: CASTGPGGQGASYEQYF. The CDR3 DNA reads TGTGCCAGCACCGGACCGGGGGGACAGGGAGCTTCCTACGAGCAGTACTTC.

The chain links TRBV18 to TRBJ2-2, with 12 bases aligning to TRBD1. This CDR3 contains 17 residues. With 3 bases clipped from V and 3 bases from J, the junction kept 5 bases outside the gene matches. CDR1 is KGHSH and CDR2 is LQKENI in the germline V gene. CDR3 in DNA: TGTGCCAGCTCACCGCCCGGGACAGGGGGCGACACCGGGGAGCTGTTTTTT. It encodes CASSPPGTGGDTGELFF.